This TCR beta chain was sequenced in a study of vaccination and CD4 T cells after COVID-19. On the study more broadly: Stimulation of cells relied on overlapping spike peptides derived from SARS-CoV-2, HCoV-NL63, HCoV-OC43 and HCoV-229E. Regarding the study as a whole: Convalescent patients showed a median roughly 85% of reactive clones that were seen only post-vaccination.

The treatment denotes: approximately 9-day PBMC culture with coronavirus spike peptide pools or control peptides (ViraFEST assay). Before TCRs were sequenced, ViraFEST expanded antigen-specific T cells with peptide pools. V lost 3 bases and J 0 bases, leaving 10 bases between the germline ends. Germline V lookup: CDR1 KGHSH, CDR2 LQKENI. The CDR3 loop spans 15 amino acids. Comment on this clonotype: Its specificity is unknown.

At the Johns Hopkins FTIC core, DNA taken from cultured CD4+ T cells was sequenced by way of the Oncomine TCR Beta short-read assay. It was from cultured CD4+ T cells that genomic DNA was extracted. TCRdb reanalysed the PCR reads using MiXCR and keeps one entry per CDR3 protein. The sample lists around 9,400 distinct CDR3 sequences, 20% to 30% occurring once. V and J are TRBV18 and TRBJ2-3; a weak D match, TRBD1 (6 bases). The TCR was taken from a human donor who had recovered from COVID-19. The starting material was CD4+ T cells from blood, cultured in vitro, obtained after SARS-CoV-2 vaccination. The CDR3 DNA reads TGTGCCAGCTCACCGGGGACACGTAGCACAGATACGCAGTATTTT. Translation: CASSPGTRSTDTQYF.